These 17 T cell receptor beta chains were sequenced from one sample in a study of cytomegalovirus exposure and HLA in healthy donors. The PCR was carried out with 60 Vbeta primers and 13 Jbeta primers. Assay: immunoSEQ multiplex PCR; the TCRdb copy retains only in-frame clones and omits some. The data hold some 150,000 clones, with about 74% observed a single time. Sequenced: PBMCs. Receptor source: a woman aged 40 to 50 in good health and CMV-seronegative.

This clone was found a few times. The J gene is TRBJ1-5, the V gene TRBV4-2; TRBD1 matches 7 bases. CDR1 is LGHNA and CDR2 is YNFKEQ in the germline V gene. The CDR3 has 16 amino acids. The J segment lost 4 bases and the V segment lost 3 bases, leaving 9 bases of the junction unmatched. CDR3 residues: CASSQMVQGGNQPQHF. The CDR3 bases are TGTGCCAGCAGCCAGATGGTGCAGGGGGGTAATCAGCCCCAGCATTTT.

The chain links TRBV25-1 to TRBJ2-5; D is possibly TRBD1 (6 bases). The CDR3 extends over 16 amino acids. V was pared by 1 base and J by 2 bases, with 14 bases between. From germline, CDR1 is MGHDK and CDR2 SYGVNS. The CDR3 sequence is CASSEWRTDLQETQYF. The CDR3, as DNA: TGTGCCAGCAGTGAATGGCGGACAGATCTACAAGAGACCCAGTACTTC. Full variable domain (outside the CDR3, taken from reference TRBV25-1 and TRBJ2-5): EADIYQTPRYLVIGTGKKITLECSQTMGHDKMYWYQQDPGMELHLIHYSYGVNSTEKGDLSSESTVSRIRTEHFPLTLESARPSHTSQYLCASSEWRTDLQETQYFGPGTRLLVL.

On this clone: Other DNA sequences in the sample encode the same CDR3. This chain links TRBV19 with TRBJ1-3, with a tentative D call TRBD1 (6 bases). The length of the CDR3 is 14 residues. Trimming cost V 4 bases and J 2 bases, with 9 bases left between them. Germline lookup yields CDR1 LNHDA and CDR2 SQIVND (reference sequence). As DNA, the CDR3 is TGTGCCAGTAGTACGCAGGGGACTGGAAACACCATATATTTT. Amino acid sequence: CASSTQGTGNTIYF.

A few counts support this clone. The chain uses TRBV7-8 and TRBJ2-7; D call uncertain. Germline V gene data show CDR1 as SGHVS and CDR2 as FQNEAQ. The CDR3 has 14 amino acids. V was trimmed by 5 bases and J by 0 bases, leaving 11 bases between them. CDR3 in DNA: TGTGCCAGCAGCCCTCCGGTCCTCTCCTACGAGCAGTACTTC. Translation gives CASSPPVLSYEQYF.

The chain links TRBV19 to TRBJ1-1, with a tentative D call TRBD1 (6 bases). Germline loops: CDR1 LNHDA, CDR2 SQIVND (reference sequence). With 1 base removed from V and 3 bases from J, the gap between germline ends came to 6 bases. The CDR3 spans 13 residues. The CDR3 sequence: CASSIAGDTEAFF. As DNA, the CDR3 is TGTGCCAGTAGTATAGCAGGGGACACTGAAGCTTTCTTT.

The gene calls are TRBV10-3 and TRBJ2-7; 9 bases are a match to TRBD2. CDR3 length: 16 amino acids. Germline V gene data show CDR1 as ENHRY and CDR2 as SYGVKD. The junction had 9 bases not matched to a gene; V was cut back by 4 bases and J by 2 bases. CDR3: CAISVSERGAAYEQYF. The CDR3 nucleotides read TGTGCCATCAGTGTATCCGAGCGGGGGGCGGCCTACGAGCAGTACTTC.

The rearrangement uses TRBV29-1 and TRBJ1-2; 7 bases are shared with TRBD1. The CDR3 is made up of 13 amino acids. The V and J ends lost 2 bases and 4 bases, in that order; junction bases with no gene match: 4. CDR1 and CDR2 from the germline V gene are SQVTM and ANQGSEA. CDR3 in amino acids: CSVEWDRLYGYTF. In DNA form, the CDR3 reads TGCAGCGTTGAATGGGACAGACTCTATGGCTACACCTTC.

This chain joins TRBV2 and TRBJ1-2; D is possibly TRBD1 (5 bases). The germline V gene has CDR1 SNHLY and CDR2 FYNNEI. The V end lost 1 base, the J end lost 8 bases, and 11 bases lay between the germline ends. This CDR3 region has 13 residues. The CDR3 sequence is CASSEEGRGGYTF. CDR3 bases: TGTGCCAGCAGTGAAGAGGGGCGGGGGGGCTACACCTTC.

The V and J genes are TRBV10-1 and TRBJ2-1, with 8 bases identical to TRBD2. The V segment lost 2 bases and the J segment 9 bases; nucleotides outside the gene matches: 3. The germline CDR1 and CDR2 sequences are WNHNN and SYGVQD (reference sequence). The CDR3 totals 13 residues. The CDR3 loop reads CASSELAGREQFF. CDR3 sequence (DNA): TGCGCCAGCAGTGAGCTAGCGGGCCGTGAGCAGTTCTTC.

The chain uses TRBV27 and TRBJ2-1; D unclear. The ends were cut back, 6 bases at V and 0 bases at J, with 9 bases in the middle. Per the germline V gene, CDR1 is MNHEY and CDR2 is SMNVEV (reference sequence). This CDR3 is built from 14 residues. The CDR3 is CASRKLSSYNEQFF. CDR3 coding DNA: TGTGCCAGCAGAAAGCTGAGCTCCTACAATGAGCAGTTCTTC.

This clone was seen a few times. V and J are TRBV7-9 and TRBJ1-1; the match to TRBD1 covers 9 bases. With 5 bases clipped from V and 1 base from J, the junction kept 8 bases outside the gene matches. Germline loops: CDR1 SEHNR, CDR2 FQNEAQ (reference sequence). The CDR3 spans 16 residues. CDR3 sequence: CASSPYTGGGNTEAFF. The CDR3 DNA is TGTGCCAGCAGCCCCTATACAGGGGGCGGGAACACTGAAGCTTTCTTT.

The gene calls are TRBV5-4 and TRBJ2-1; 14 nucleotides agree with TRBD2. J was trimmed by 5 bases and V by 0 bases; bases with no gene match: 1. CDR3 length: 16 amino acids. Germline-derived CDR1 and CDR2 are SGHNT and YYREEE (reference sequence). The CDR3 DNA follows: TGTGCCAGCAGCTTGGGACTAGCGGGAGGGAACAATGAGCAGTTCTTC. It translates to CASSLGLAGGNNEQFF.

This rearrangement joins TRBV5-1 to TRBJ2-3, with 7 positions matching TRBD1. Looked up from germline, CDR1 is SGHRS and CDR2 is YFSETQ. There are 15 residues in the CDR3. J lost 6 bases, V lost 4 bases, and 11 bases had no gene match. As DNA, the CDR3 is TGCGCCAGCAGCCAGGGGGACCCCGCGGAGGATACGCAGTATTTT. It specifies CASSQGDPAEDTQYF.

The V gene is TRBV10-3, the J gene TRBJ2-3; 7 nucleotides agree with TRBD2. V shed 6 bases, J shed 5 bases, and the junction held 14 bases outside the gene matches. The CDR3 runs 16 residues. CDR1 and CDR2 from the germline V gene are ENHRY and SYGVKD. CDR3 DNA sequence: TGTGCCATCAGCCGGACTAGTTCTCTCGTTGGAGATACGCAGTATTTT. This translates into CAISRTSSLVGDTQYF.

This clone appeared a single time. The chain joins TRBV9 to TRBJ1-3; D unclear. The CDR3 covers 14 residues. The germline CDR1 and CDR2 sequences are SGDLS and YYNGEE. V lost 1 base to trimming and J lost 0 bases, with 5 bases between them. The CDR3 protein is CASSVQSSGNTIYF. CDR3 nucleotides: TGTGCCAGCAGCGTACAGTCCTCTGGAAACACCATATATTTT.

The V gene is TRBV29-1, the J gene TRBJ2-7; D unclear. Deletions cut 6 bases from V and 7 bases from J, with 13 bases between. Germline assignment: CDR1 SQVTM and CDR2 ANQGSEA. The CDR3 is 11 amino acids. CDR3 loop: CSVVEVEEQYF. The DNA of the CDR3 is TGCAGCGTAGTCGAGGTCGAGGAGCAGTACTTC.

The chain couples TRBV19 to TRBJ1-1; D is ambiguous. This CDR3 contains 15 residues. The germline CDR1 and CDR2 sequences are LNHDA and SQIVND (reference sequence). Trimming took 3 bases from V and 2 from J, leaving 13 bases between them. The CDR3 DNA reads as TGTGCCAGTAGTATGTTTCCGGGGATCAACACTGAAGCTTTCTTT. Amino acids: CASSMFPGINTEAFF.